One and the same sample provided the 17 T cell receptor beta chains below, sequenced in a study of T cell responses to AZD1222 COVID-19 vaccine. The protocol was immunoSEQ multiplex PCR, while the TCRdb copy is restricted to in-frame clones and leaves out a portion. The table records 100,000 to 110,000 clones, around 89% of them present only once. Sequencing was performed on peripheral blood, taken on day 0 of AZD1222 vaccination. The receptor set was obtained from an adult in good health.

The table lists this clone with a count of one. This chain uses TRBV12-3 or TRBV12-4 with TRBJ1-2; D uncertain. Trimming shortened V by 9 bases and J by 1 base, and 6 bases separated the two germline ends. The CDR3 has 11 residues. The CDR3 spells CASTINYGYTF. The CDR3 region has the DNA TGTGCCAGTACGATTAACTATGGCTACACCTTC.

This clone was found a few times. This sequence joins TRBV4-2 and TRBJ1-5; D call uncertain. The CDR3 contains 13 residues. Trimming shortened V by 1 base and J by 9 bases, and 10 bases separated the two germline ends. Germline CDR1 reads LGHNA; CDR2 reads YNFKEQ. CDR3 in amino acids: CASSQALGRPQHF. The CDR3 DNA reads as TGTGCCAGCAGCCAAGCTCTCGGGAGGCCCCAGCATTTT.

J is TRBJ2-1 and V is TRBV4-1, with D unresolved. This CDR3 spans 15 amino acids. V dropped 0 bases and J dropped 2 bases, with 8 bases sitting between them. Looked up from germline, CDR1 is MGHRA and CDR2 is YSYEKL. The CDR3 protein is CASSQDMAPYNEQFF. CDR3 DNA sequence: TGCGCCAGCAGCCAAGATATGGCTCCCTACAATGAGCAGTTCTTC.

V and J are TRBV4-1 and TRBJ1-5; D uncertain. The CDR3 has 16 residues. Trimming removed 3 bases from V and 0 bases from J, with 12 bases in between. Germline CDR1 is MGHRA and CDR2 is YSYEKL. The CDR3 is CASSQEPPNSNQPQHF. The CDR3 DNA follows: TGCGCCAGCAGCCAGGAGCCACCGAATAGCAATCAGCCCCAGCATTTT.

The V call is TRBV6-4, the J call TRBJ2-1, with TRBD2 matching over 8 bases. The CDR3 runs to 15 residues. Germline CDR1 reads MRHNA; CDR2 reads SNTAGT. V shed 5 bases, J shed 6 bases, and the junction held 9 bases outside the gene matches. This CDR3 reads CASSNTSGDVNEQFF. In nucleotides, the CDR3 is TGTGCCAGCAGTAATACTAGCGGAGACGTCAATGAGCAGTTCTTC.

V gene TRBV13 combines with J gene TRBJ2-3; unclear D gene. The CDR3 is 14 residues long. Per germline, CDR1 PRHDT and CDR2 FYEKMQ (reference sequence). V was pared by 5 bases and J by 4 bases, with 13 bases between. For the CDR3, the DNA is TGTGCCAGCAGCGCGACCCCTAGGGCAGATACGCAGTATTTT. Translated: CASSATPRADTQYF.

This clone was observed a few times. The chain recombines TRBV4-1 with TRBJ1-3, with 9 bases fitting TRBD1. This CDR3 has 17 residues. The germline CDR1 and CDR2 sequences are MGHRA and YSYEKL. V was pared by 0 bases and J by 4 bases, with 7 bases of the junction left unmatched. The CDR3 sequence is CASSQEETGGFGNTIYF. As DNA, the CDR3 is TGCGCCAGCAGCCAAGAGGAAACAGGGGGCTTCGGAAACACCATATATTTT.

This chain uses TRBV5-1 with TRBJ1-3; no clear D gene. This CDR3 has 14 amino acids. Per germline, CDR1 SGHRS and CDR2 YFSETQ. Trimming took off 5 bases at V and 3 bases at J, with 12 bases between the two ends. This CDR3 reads CASSYGEDGNTIYF. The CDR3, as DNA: TGCGCCAGCAGTTATGGGGAAGATGGAAACACCATATATTTT.

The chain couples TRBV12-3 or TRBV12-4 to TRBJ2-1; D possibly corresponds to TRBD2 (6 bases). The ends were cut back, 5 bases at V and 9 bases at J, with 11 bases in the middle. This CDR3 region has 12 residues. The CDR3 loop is CASSLGSAEQFF. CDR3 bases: TGTGCCAGCAGTCTCGGGAGTGCTGAGCAGTTCTTC.

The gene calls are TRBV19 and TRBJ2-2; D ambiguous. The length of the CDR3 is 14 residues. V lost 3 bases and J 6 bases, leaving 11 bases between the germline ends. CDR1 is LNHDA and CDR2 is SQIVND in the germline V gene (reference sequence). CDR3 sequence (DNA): TGTGCCAGTAGTATCCCAGGTGATGCCGGGGAGCTGTTTTTT. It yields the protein CASSIPGDAGELFF.

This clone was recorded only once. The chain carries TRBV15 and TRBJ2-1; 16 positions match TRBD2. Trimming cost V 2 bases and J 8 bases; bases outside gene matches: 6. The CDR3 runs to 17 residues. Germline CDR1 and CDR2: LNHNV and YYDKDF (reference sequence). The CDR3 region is CATSRLTGTSGRDEQFF. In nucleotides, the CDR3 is TGTGCCACCAGCAGACTAACCGGGACTAGCGGGAGGGATGAGCAGTTCTTC.

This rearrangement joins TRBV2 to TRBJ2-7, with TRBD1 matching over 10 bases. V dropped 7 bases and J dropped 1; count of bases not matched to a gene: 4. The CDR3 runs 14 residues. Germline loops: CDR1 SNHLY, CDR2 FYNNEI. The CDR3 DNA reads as TGTGCCAGCAACCCGGGACAGGGGTCCTACGAGCAGTACTTC. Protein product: CASNPGQGSYEQYF.

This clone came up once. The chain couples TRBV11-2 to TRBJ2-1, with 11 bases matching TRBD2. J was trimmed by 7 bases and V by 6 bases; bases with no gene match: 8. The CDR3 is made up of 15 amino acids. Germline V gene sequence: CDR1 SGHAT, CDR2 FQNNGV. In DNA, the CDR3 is TGTGCCAGCAGAACAACTAGCGGGAGTTATAATGAGCAGTTCTTC. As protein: CASRTTSGSYNEQFF. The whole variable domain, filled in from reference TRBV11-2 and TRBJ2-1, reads EAGVAQSPRYKIIEKRQSVAFWCNPISGHATLYWYQQILGQGPKLLIQFQNNGVVDDSQLPKDRFSAERLKGVDSTLKIQPAKLEDSAVYLCASRTTSGSYNEQFFGPGTRLTVL.

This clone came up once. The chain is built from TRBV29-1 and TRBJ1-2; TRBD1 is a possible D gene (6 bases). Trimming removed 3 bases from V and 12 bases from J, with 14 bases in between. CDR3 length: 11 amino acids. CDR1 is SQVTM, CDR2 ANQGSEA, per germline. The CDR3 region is CSVETTGEHTF. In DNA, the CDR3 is TGCAGCGTTGAGACGACAGGTGAACACACCTTC.

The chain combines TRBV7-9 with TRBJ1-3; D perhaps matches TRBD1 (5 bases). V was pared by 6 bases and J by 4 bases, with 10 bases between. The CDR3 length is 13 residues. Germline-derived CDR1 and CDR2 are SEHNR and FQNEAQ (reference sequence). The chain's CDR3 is CASRPNRGNTIYF. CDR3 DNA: TGTGCCAGCAGGCCGAACAGGGGAAACACCATATATTTT.

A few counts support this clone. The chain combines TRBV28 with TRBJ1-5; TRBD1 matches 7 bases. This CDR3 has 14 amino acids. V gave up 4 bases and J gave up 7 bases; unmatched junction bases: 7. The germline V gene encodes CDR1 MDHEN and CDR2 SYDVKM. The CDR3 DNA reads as TGTGCCAGCAGTTCCACAGGGGTAAGGCAGCCCCAGCATTTT. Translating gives CASSSTGVRQPQHF.

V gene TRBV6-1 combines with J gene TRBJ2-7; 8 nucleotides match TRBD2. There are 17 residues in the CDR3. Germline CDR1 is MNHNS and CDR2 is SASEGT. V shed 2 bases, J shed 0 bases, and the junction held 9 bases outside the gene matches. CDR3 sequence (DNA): TGTGCCAGCAGTGAACCGGGGGGGGCAGAGTCCTCCTACGAGCAGTACTTC. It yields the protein CASSEPGGAESSYEQYF.